This T cell receptor beta chain was captured in a study of T cell responses to AZD1222 COVID-19 vaccine. Study-wide findings and caveats: The sample set comprised mostly white British donors with more females, and clonal diversity was possibly underestimated. Spike was spanned by vaccine-associated CD4 TCRs, which were dominant at 160-218 and 743-854. Nearly half of spike-specific TCRs reportedly target variant regions that are unmutated in the B.1.351 and B.1.1.7 variants.

The germline V and J ends were trimmed by 0 bases and 6 bases, with 14 bases remaining between them. This CDR3 is built from 16 residues. Germline V gives CDR1 LGHNA, CDR2 YSLEER. Of note for this clone: Its antigen is undetermined.

Data came from immunoSEQ multiplex PCR; TCRdb stores just in-frame clones and leaves some out. Of some 100,000 clones listed, nearly 90% are singletons. Sequencing was performed on peripheral blood, taken on day 0 of MenACWY control vaccination. The source of this sequence is an adult in good health. This chain connects TRBV4-3 to TRBJ2-2, with a weak D call TRBD2 (6 bases). The CDR3 coding sequence is TGCGCCAGCAGCCAAGATGTCGGAGGGTCTCCCGGGGAGCTGTTTTTT. This codes for CASSQDVGGSPGELFF.